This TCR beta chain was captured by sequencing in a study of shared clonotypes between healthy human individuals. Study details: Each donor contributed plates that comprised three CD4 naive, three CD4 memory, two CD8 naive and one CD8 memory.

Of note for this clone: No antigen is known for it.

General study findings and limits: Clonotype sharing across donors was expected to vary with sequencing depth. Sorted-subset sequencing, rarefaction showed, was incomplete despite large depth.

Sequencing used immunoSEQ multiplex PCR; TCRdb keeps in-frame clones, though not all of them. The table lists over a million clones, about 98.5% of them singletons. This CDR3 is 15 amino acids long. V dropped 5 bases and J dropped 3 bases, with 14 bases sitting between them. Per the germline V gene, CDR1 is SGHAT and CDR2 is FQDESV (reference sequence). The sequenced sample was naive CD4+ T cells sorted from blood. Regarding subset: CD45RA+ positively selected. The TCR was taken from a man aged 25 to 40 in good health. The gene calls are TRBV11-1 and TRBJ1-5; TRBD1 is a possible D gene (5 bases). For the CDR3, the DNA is TGTGCCAGCAGCAGGGACGGTGGGCTCAATCAGCCCCAGCATTTT. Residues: CASSRDGGLNQPQHF.